Shown below are 9 T cell receptor beta chains from a single sample sequenced in a study of response to subunit inactivated influenza vaccine. TCRdb reanalysed the RT-PCR reads using MiXCR and keeps one entry per CDR3 protein. The sample contains fewer than 750,000 distinct CDR3 sequences, 14% of which appear only once. The sequences come from PBMCs from blood, collected about 12 days after vaccination. The receptors were gathered from a man aged 45-65 years who received an inactivated influenza vaccine.

The table lists this clonotype with many counts. The V and J genes are TRBV20-1 and TRBJ2-2, with D uncertain. The CDR3 is made up of 13 amino acids. Per germline, CDR1 DFQATT and CDR2 SNEGSKA (reference sequence). Trimming stripped 0 bases from V and 5 bases from J, with 7 bases between. The CDR3 DNA is TGCAGTGCTAGAGATGGGGATACCGGGGAGCTGTTTTTT. It yields the protein CSARDGDTGELFF.

This clonotype was picked up a small number of times. The rearrangement joins TRBV7-2 to TRBJ2-5; 10 nucleotides line up with TRBD2. The CDR3 is made up of 17 amino acids. With 8 bases clipped from V and 2 bases from J, the junction kept 14 bases outside the gene matches. Germline CDR1 reads SGHTA; CDR2 reads FQGNSA. The CDR3 bases are TGTGCCAGCTCAATTTTGGGGACTAGCGTAGAACAAGAGACCCAGTACTTC. This encodes CASSILGTSVEQETQYF.

The J gene is TRBJ1-1, the V gene TRBV7-6; D might be TRBD1 (6 bases). The CDR3 runs to 14 residues. Trimming removed 5 bases from V and 6 bases from J, with 16 bases in between. The germline gives CDR1 SGHVS, CDR2 FNYEAQ. CDR3 sequence: CASSATTGFAEAFF. In nucleotides, the CDR3 is TGTGCCAGCAGCGCTACGACAGGTTTTGCTGAAGCTTTCTTT.

This clonotype has ten or more counts. The genes are TRBV20-1 and TRBJ2-3, with 7 positions matching TRBD2. CDR1 DFQATT and CDR2 SNEGSKA come from the germline V gene (reference sequence). The J segment lost 1 base and the V segment lost 2 bases, leaving 12 bases of the junction unmatched. The CDR3 extends over 17 amino acids. The DNA of the CDR3 is TGCAGTGCTAGAAGTCCCACTAGCGTTCGCGGCACAGATACGCAGTATTTT. This translates into CSARSPTSVRGTDTQYF.

This clonotype has a handful of counts. This rearrangement joins TRBV2 to TRBJ1-5; a possible D gene is TRBD1 (5 bases). This CDR3 spans 13 amino acids. Trimming removed 8 bases at V and 5 bases at J, with 13 bases between. Germline values: CDR1 SNHLY, CDR2 FYNNEI. CDR3 in amino acids: CASRHGGDQPQHF. The DNA of the CDR3 is TGTGCCAGCCGTCATGGAGGGGATCAGCCCCAGCATTTT.

This clonotype was observed many times. J is TRBJ2-7 and V is TRBV12-3 or TRBV12-4, with D unclear. The CDR3 extends over 11 amino acids. The ends were cut back, 3 bases at V and 6 bases at J, with 6 bases in the middle. The CDR3 region is CASSLSREQYF. The CDR3 DNA sequence: TGTGCCAGCAGTTTGTCTCGCGAGCAGTACTTC.

The gene calls are TRBV12-3 or TRBV12-4 and TRBJ1-1; a possible D gene is TRBD1 (5 bases). The CDR3 consists of 14 residues. Trimming stripped 3 bases from V and 3 bases from J, with 11 bases between. CDR3 sequence (DNA): TGTGCCAGCAGTTTGGTGGGACGGTACACTGAAGCTTTCTTT. Translated, it gives CASSLVGRYTEAFF.

In its sample, this clonotype was seen a few times. The chain combines TRBV20-1 with TRBJ2-7; 8 bases are shared with TRBD2. Germline V CDR1 and CDR2: DFQATT, SNEGSKA (reference sequence). With 4 bases clipped from V and 6 bases from J, the junction kept 20 bases outside the gene matches. This CDR3 has 17 residues. The CDR3 loop is CSAKGQGGTRSFGEQYF. The CDR3 bases are TGCAGTGCTAAAGGGCAAGGGGGGACTAGGTCGTTCGGCGAGCAGTACTTC.

The CDR3: CSASSREPNNNEQFF. The DNA of the CDR3 is TGCAGTGCTAGTTCCAGGGAGCCCAATAACAATGAGCAGTTCTTC. The chain combines TRBV20-1 with TRBJ2-1; tentatively, D is TRBD1 or TRBD2 (5 bases each). Trimming removed 3 bases at V and 5 bases at J, with 17 bases between. This CDR3 comprises 15 residues. CDR1 and CDR2 (germline): DFQATT, SNEGSKA (reference sequence).